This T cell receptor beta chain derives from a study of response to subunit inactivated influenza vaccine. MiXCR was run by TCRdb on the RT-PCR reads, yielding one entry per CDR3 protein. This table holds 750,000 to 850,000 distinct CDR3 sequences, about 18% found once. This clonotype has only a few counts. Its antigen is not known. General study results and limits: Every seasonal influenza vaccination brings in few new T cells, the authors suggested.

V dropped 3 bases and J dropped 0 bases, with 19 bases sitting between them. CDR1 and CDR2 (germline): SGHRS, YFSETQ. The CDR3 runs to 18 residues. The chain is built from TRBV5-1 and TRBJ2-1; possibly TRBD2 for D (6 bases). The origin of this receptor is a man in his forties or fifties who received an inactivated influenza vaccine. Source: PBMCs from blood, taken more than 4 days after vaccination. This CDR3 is CASSSRRGKLNSYNEQFF. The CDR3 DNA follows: TGCGCCAGCAGCTCGAGGCGGGGAAAATTAAACTCCTACAATGAGCAGTTCTTC.